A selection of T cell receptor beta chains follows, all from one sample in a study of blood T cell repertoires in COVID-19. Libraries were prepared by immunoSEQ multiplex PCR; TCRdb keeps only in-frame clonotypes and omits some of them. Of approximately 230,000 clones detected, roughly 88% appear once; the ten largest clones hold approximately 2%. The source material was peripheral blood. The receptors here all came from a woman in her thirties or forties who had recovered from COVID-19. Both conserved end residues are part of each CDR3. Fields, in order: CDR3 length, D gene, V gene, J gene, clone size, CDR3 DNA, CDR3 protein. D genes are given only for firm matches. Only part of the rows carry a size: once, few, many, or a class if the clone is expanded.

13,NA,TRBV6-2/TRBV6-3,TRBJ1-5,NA,TGTGCCAGCAGCTCAGGCTTCAATCAGCCCCAGCATTTT,CASSSGFNQPQHF
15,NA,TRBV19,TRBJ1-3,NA,TGTGCCAGTAGTACTCAGGGTTCGCATGGAAACACCATATATTTT,CASSTQGSHGNTIYF
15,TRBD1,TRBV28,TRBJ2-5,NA,TGTGCCAGCAGTTTTATGGGACAGGCCCAAGAGACCCAGTACTTC,CASSFMGQAQETQYF
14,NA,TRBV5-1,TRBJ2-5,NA,TGCGCCAGCAGCGCGGGACAGCTCCAAGAGACCCAGTACTTC,CASSAGQLQETQYF
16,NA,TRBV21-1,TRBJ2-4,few,TGTGCCAGCAGCGCCGACAGGGGGCTGGCCAAAAACATTCAGTACTTC,CASSADRGLAKNIQYF
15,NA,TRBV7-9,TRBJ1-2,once,TGTGCCAGCAGCTTCTTCCAGGGTCGAAACTATGGCTACACCTTC,CASSFFQGRNYGYTF
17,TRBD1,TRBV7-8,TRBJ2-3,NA,TGTGCCAGCAGCTTACCGGGACAGGGGCCCTTGACAGATACGCAGTATTTT,CASSLPGQGPLTDTQYF
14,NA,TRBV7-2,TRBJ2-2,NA,TGTGCCAGCAGCTCCCCAGGGTGGGCCGGGGAGCTGTTTTTT,CASSSPGWAGELFF
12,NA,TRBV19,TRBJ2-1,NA,TGTGCCAGCGACACAGGGTTCAATGAGCAGTTCTTC,CASDTGFNEQFF
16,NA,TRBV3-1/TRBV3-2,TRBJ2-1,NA,TGTGCCAGCAGCCAAGATATCCAGCGGTCCTACAATGAGCAGTTCTTC,CASSQDIQRSYNEQFF
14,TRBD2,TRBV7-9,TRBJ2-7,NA,TGTGCCAGCAGCCCCGGGAGGGGAATCCACGAGCAGTACTTC,CASSPGRGIHEQYF
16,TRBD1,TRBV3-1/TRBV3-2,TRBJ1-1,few,TGTGCCAGCAGCCAAAGACTAACAGGGGAGAGTACTGAAGCTTTCTTT,CASSQRLTGESTEAFF
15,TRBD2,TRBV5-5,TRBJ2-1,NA,TGTGCCAGCAGCTTGGAAGCGGGAGGGCCACTTGAGCAGTTCTTC,CASSLEAGGPLEQFF
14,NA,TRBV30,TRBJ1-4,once,TGTGCCTGGGGACCCGGACAGATTAATGAAAAACTGTTTTTT,CAWGPGQINEKLFF
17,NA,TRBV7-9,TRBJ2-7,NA,TGTGCCAGCAGCCTACATCTCCACCGGGACAAATCCTACGAGCAGTACTTC,CASSLHLHRDKSYEQYF
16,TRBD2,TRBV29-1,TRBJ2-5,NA,TGCAGCGTTGGGGGACTAGCGGGAGGCTCGGGGGAGACCCAGTACTTC,CSVGGLAGGSGETQYF
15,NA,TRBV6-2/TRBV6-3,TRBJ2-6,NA,TGTGCCAGCAGTTACCAGGGCTCTGGGGCCAACGTCCTGACTTTC,CASSYQGSGANVLTF
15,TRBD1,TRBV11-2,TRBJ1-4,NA,TGTGCCAGCAGCTTAAAGGACAGGGGGCAAGAAAAACTGTTTTTT,CASSLKDRGQEKLFF
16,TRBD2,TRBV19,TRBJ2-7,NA,TGTGCCAGTAGTATTCTAGGGACTAGCGGGACCAACGAGCAGTACTTC,CASSILGTSGTNEQYF
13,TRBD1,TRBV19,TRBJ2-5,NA,TGTGCCAGTAGTGTAACAGGGGTAAGGGCCCAGTACTTC,CASSVTGVRAQYF
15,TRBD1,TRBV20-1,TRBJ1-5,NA,TGCAGTGCTAGTTCGCAGGGGGCTTCAGGGCAGCCCCAGCATTTT,CSASSQGASGQPQHF
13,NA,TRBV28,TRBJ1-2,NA,TGTGCCAGCAGTGCCACAGGGTTCTATGGCTACACCTTC,CASSATGFYGYTF
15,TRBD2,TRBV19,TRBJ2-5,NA,TGTGCCAGTAGCAACCCTAGCGGAGTCCAAGAGACCCAGTACTTC,CASSNPSGVQETQYF
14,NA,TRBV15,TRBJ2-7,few,TGTGCCACCAGCAGAGATTTGGTGGAGCACGAGCAGTACTTC,CATSRDLVEHEQYF
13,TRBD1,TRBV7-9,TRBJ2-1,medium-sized,TGTGCCAGCAGCCCCGGGACAGGGCTTGAGCAGTTCTTC,CASSPGTGLEQFF
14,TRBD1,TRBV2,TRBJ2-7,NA,TGTGCCAGCCTGGACGGGACAGCGCCCTACGAGCAGTACTTC,CASLDGTAPYEQYF
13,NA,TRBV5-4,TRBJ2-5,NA,TGTGCCAGCAGCTTGGGCCAGGAAGAGACCCAGTACTTC,CASSLGQEETQYF
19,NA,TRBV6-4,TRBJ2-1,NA,TGTGCCAGCAGTGACTCGGGAGGAGCGACAGAAGTATACTACAATGAGCAGTTCTTC,CASSDSGGATEVYYNEQFF
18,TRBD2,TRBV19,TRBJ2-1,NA,TGTGCCAGTAAGGCGGACCCTCTAGCGGGGGGGAGGCGAAATGAGCAGTTCTTC,CASKADPLAGGRRNEQFF
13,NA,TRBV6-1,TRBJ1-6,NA,TGTGCCAGCAGTGAAGGTGGGGGCTCAACCCTCCACTTT,CASSEGGGSTLHF
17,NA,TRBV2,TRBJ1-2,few,TGTGCCAGCAGTGAAACGCAGGGACTAGTGTGGATTTATGGCTACACCTTC,CASSETQGLVWIYGYTF
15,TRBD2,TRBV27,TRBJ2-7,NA,TGTGCCAGCAGTGCAACTAGCGGGAGCTCCTACGAGCAGTACTTC,CASSATSGSSYEQYF